Each of the 18 T cell receptor beta chains below was sequenced from the same sample in a study of blood T cell repertoires in COVID-19. TCRdb's table, derived via immunoSEQ multiplex PCR, lists solely in-frame clones and lacks some. The data show about 120,000 clones, 65% to 85% seen once. The sequencing sample was made of peripheral blood. The receptors derive from a man aged 25-45 years with COVID-19, enrolled during active disease.

This chain connects TRBV28 to TRBJ1-2; D is unclear. Germline CDR1 reads MDHEN; CDR2 reads SYDVKM. The V end was cut by 3 bases, the J end by 8 bases, with 16 bases between. The CDR3 is 14 residues long. CDR3: CASSFRTDLGGYTF. In nucleotides, the CDR3 is TGTGCCAGCAGTTTTAGAACGGATCTGGGCGGCTACACCTTC.

The chain carries TRBV7-9 and TRBJ2-3; D might be TRBD2 (6 bases). Trimming pared 4 bases from V and 0 bases from J, leaving 11 bases between. Germline values: CDR1 SEHNR, CDR2 FQNEAQ (reference sequence). This CDR3 is built from 15 residues. Written as DNA, the CDR3 is TGTGCCAGCAGCTGGACCGGGACTAGCACAGATACGCAGTATTTT. Translated: CASSWTGTSTDTQYF. Supplemented by reference TRBV7-9 and TRBJ2-3, the full variable domain reads DTGVSQNPRHKITKRGQNVTFRCDPISEHNRLYWYRQTLGQGPEFLTYFQNEAQLEKSRLLSDRFSAERPKGSFSTLEIQRTEQGDSAMYLCASSWTGTSTDTQYFGPGTRLTVL.

The CDR3, as DNA: TGTGCCAGCAGCTTAGGGGCGGGAAACCAAGAGACCCAGTACTTC. Translation gives CASSLGAGNQETQYF. The chain couples TRBV7-3 to TRBJ2-5, with D possibly TRBD2 on 6 matching bases. The CDR3 spans 15 residues. Deletions cut 2 bases from V and 0 bases from J, with 10 bases between. Germline assignment: CDR1 SGHTA and CDR2 FQGTGA.

The chain carries TRBV19 and TRBJ2-7; 7 bases map to TRBD1. The V segment lost 4 bases and the J segment 3 bases; nucleotides outside the gene matches: 0. Germline V lookup: CDR1 LNHDA, CDR2 SQIVND (reference sequence). CDR3 size: 12 residues. The CDR3 spells CASSRDSYEQYF. CDR3 DNA: TGTGCCAGTAGTAGGGACAGCTACGAGCAGTACTTC.

This chain connects TRBV5-1 to TRBJ2-2, with TRBD2 matching 10 bases. The CDR3 has 15 residues. CDR1 and CDR2 from the germline V gene are SGHRS and YFSETQ. V was pared by 5 bases and J by 2 bases, with 3 bases of the junction left unmatched. As DNA, the CDR3 is TGCGCCAGCAGAAGGACTAGCGGAAACACCGGGGAGCTGTTTTTT. It specifies CASRRTSGNTGELFF.

This clone turned up a few times. J is TRBJ2-7 and V is TRBV24-1; 11 nucleotides match TRBD2. The CDR3 sequence is 16 residues long. Per the germline V gene, CDR1 is KGHDR and CDR2 is SFDVKD. The V segment lost 4 bases and the J segment 0 bases; nucleotides outside the gene matches: 4. In nucleotides, the CDR3 is TGTGCCACCAGTGACCCCGGGACTAGCGGCTCCTACGAGCAGTACTTC. Its protein is CATSDPGTSGSYEQYF.

The rearrangement uses TRBV29-1 and TRBJ1-4; weak D call: TRBD1 (6 bases). Germline V lookup: CDR1 SQVTM, CDR2 ANQGSEA. The CDR3 length is 14 residues. V was cut by 6 bases and J by 0 bases, with 11 bases left in between. The CDR3 DNA reads TGCAGCGTAGGACACAGGGCAACTAATGAAAAACTGTTTTTT. Residues: CSVGHRATNEKLFF.

The chain uses TRBV6-5 and TRBJ2-7; TRBD1 agrees at 12 bases. This CDR3 spans 15 amino acids. V trimming: 8 bases; J trimming: 4 bases; junction bases outside the gene matches: 9. From germline, CDR1 is MNHEY and CDR2 SVGAGI. This CDR3 reads CASGPGTGGGYEQYF. Written as DNA, the CDR3 is TGTGCCAGCGGTCCCGGGACAGGGGGCGGGTACGAGCAGTACTTC.

The chain combines TRBV4-1 with TRBJ2-1, with 10 nucleotides matching TRBD2. The CDR3 runs 16 residues. The V gene's germline CDR1 is MGHRA and CDR2 YSYEKL. The V segment lost 4 bases and the J segment 2 bases; nucleotides outside the gene matches: 5. CDR3 DNA sequence: TGCGCCAGCAGCCCATTAGCGGGGGGCCCCTACAATGAGCAGTTCTTC. Protein sequence: CASSPLAGGPYNEQFF.

The chain carries TRBV19 and TRBJ1-2; D possibly corresponds to TRBD1 (6 bases). Trimming removed 0 bases from V and 5 bases from J, with 19 bases in between. The CDR3 length is 17 residues. Germline CDR1 reads LNHDA; CDR2 reads SQIVND (reference sequence). The chain's CDR3 is CASSIDLQGLVTYGYTF. The CDR3 DNA follows: TGTGCCAGTAGTATAGATCTACAGGGACTAGTGACATATGGCTACACCTTC.

The chain joins TRBV5-1 to TRBJ2-3; D is ambiguous. The CDR3 extends over 14 amino acids. Germline values: CDR1 SGHRS, CDR2 YFSETQ. With 3 bases removed from V and 0 bases from J, the gap between germline ends came to 8 bases. This chain's CDR3 is CASSSTPSTDTQYF. In DNA, the CDR3 is TGCGCCAGCAGCTCGACACCGAGCACAGATACGCAGTATTTT.

This chain links TRBV7-9 with TRBJ2-3; D might be TRBD1 (6 bases). CDR1 is SEHNR, CDR2 FQNEAQ, per germline (reference sequence). Trimming took off 4 bases at V and 1 base at J, with 12 bases between the two ends. The CDR3 runs to 15 residues. CDR3 sequence (DNA): TGTGCCAGCAGCTCCACGGACAGTGGCACAGATACGCAGTATTTT. Protein: CASSSTDSGTDTQYF.

The chain joins TRBV11-3 to TRBJ1-1, with D possibly being TRBD1 (5 bases). The V gene lost 0 bases and the J gene lost 4 bases, with 15 bases spanning the gap. CDR3 length: 16 residues. CDR1 and CDR2 from the germline V gene are SGHNT and YENEEA. The CDR3 DNA reads TGTGCCAGCAGCTTAGAAATGAGGTCAGGGATCACTGAAGCTTTCTTT. Translation gives CASSLEMRSGITEAFF.

The chain has TRBV28 and TRBJ1-5, with 8 bases matching TRBD1. V shed 2 bases, J shed 1 base, and the junction held 1 base outside the gene matches. There are 15 residues in the CDR3. CDR1 is MDHEN and CDR2 is SYDVKM in the germline V gene. The DNA of the CDR3 is TGTGCCAGCAGTTTAAGACAGGGGAGCAATCAGCCCCAGCATTTT. Its translation is CASSLRQGSNQPQHF.

This clone was counted once. V usage is TRBV9 and J usage is TRBJ2-7, with D maybe TRBD1 (6 bases). Trimming cost V 3 bases and J 0 bases, with 10 bases left between them. The CDR3 has 14 residues. Germline-derived CDR1 and CDR2 are SGDLS and YYNGEE. CDR3 in amino acids: CASSAGQSSYEQYF. CDR3 nucleotides: TGTGCCAGCAGCGCCGGACAGAGCTCCTACGAGCAGTACTTC.

V and J are TRBV18 and TRBJ2-5, with TRBD1 matching over 10 bases. The CDR3 spans 14 residues. Looked up from germline, CDR1 is KGHSH and CDR2 is LQKENI. J gave up 9 bases and V 3 bases, and 7 bases lay outside the gene matches. The CDR3 spells CASSPTTGGEPQYF. CDR3 in DNA: TGTGCCAGCTCACCTACGACAGGGGGCGAGCCCCAGTACTTC.

This clone was seen a handful of times. The CDR3 protein is CASSVYRSNQPQHF. The CDR3 DNA is TGTGCCAGCAGCGTCTACAGGTCCAATCAGCCCCAGCATTTT. This chain uses TRBV28 with TRBJ1-5; D may be TRBD1 (5 bases). The germline CDR1 and CDR2 sequences are MDHEN and SYDVKM. V was pared by 6 bases and J by 3 bases, with 12 bases between. The CDR3 length is 14 residues.

Points on this clone: An end of the junction differs from the germline gene, which may be a read error. This chain connects TRBV11-2 to TRBJ1-3; D uncertain. The germline V gene has CDR1 SGHAT and CDR2 FQNNGV. This CDR3 comprises 13 residues. In DNA form, the CDR3 reads TGTGCCAGCCAGGTAACTGGTGGAAGCACCATATATTTT. Translating it yields CASQVTGGSTIYF.